A single sample is the source of the 16 T cell receptor beta chains below, sequenced in a study of breast tumors, draining lymph nodes, adjacent tissues. Samples came from axillary lymph nodes draining the breast cancer. In TCRdb, the multiplex PCR reads were re-called with MiXCR into one record per CDR3 protein. The sample comprises some 100,000 distinct CDR3 sequences, about 20% of which are singletons, and roughly 1.3% rests with the top ten. The sequenced sample was axillary lymph node tissue. The receptors derive from a female donor with breast cancer. Some clones in this sample may be carry-over from other donors' samples.

This clonotype was recorded at least ten times. The chain employs TRBV19 and TRBJ2-7; a possible D gene is TRBD1 (5 bases). Germline lookup yields CDR1 LNHDA and CDR2 SQIVND (reference sequence). The CDR3 is 14 residues long. With 6 bases removed from V and 0 bases from J, the gap between germline ends came to 12 bases. The CDR3 region is CASRPQASSYEQYF. The DNA of the CDR3 is TGTGCCAGTAGACCACAGGCTAGCTCCTACGAGCAGTACTTC.

This clonotype was observed at least ten times. V and J are TRBV4-1 and TRBJ2-3; tentatively, D is TRBD2 (6 bases). Germline V gives CDR1 MGHRA, CDR2 YSYEKL. The V end lost 3 bases, the J end lost 2 bases, and 12 bases lay between the germline ends. The length of the CDR3 is 15 residues. The CDR3 region is CASSHYSGTTDTQYF. DNA of the CDR3: TGCGCCAGCAGCCACTATAGCGGAACCACAGATACGCAGTATTTT.

This clonotype appeared many times. The chain carries TRBV20-1 and TRBJ1-2; D gene ambiguous. The germline gives CDR1 DFQATT, CDR2 SNEGSKA (reference sequence). The germline V and J ends were trimmed by 1 base and 0 bases, with 9 bases remaining between them. The CDR3 length is 14 residues. For the CDR3, the DNA is TGCAGTGCTAGAGTTGACGGAGCTAACTATGGCTACACCTTC. It yields the protein CSARVDGANYGYTF.

By share, this clonotype counts as medium-sized. The chain combines TRBV12-3 or TRBV12-4 with TRBJ2-1; 10 bases are shared with TRBD1. This CDR3 has 15 residues. V lost 1 base, J lost 6 bases, and 3 bases stayed unmatched. The CDR3 DNA is TGTGCCAGCAGTTTAGAGACAGGGGGCTTCAATGAGCAGTTCTTC. As protein: CASSLETGGFNEQFF.

About this clonotype itself: A much larger clone sits a single nucleotide away, making a read error possible. The CDR3 carries no conserved terminal phenylalanine or tryptophan, so it likely arises from a read error. The chain is built from TRBV20-1 and TRBJ1-5; D unresolved. Germline loops: CDR1 DFQATT, CDR2 SNEGSKA (reference sequence). The length of the CDR3 is 17 residues. The V gene lost 1 base and the J gene lost 0 bases, with 16 bases spanning the gap. The DNA of the CDR3 is TGCAGTGCTAGAGTAAAAAGGCCCGGAGTTAGCAATCAGCCCCAGCATCTT. Amino acids: CSARVKRPGVSNQPQHL.

This clonotype was picked up many times. This chain connects TRBV4-2 to TRBJ2-3; D is perhaps TRBD1 (6 bases). V gave up 1 base and J gave up 3 bases, with 11 bases separating them. Germline values: CDR1 LGHNA, CDR2 YNFKEQ. This CDR3 spans 15 amino acids. Written as DNA, the CDR3 is TGTGCCAGCAGCCAAGGCGTACAGGGAACAGATACGCAGTATTTT. It encodes CASSQGVQGTDTQYF.

This clonotype has ten or more counts. V and J are TRBV20-1 and TRBJ1-3; D not certain. Trimming left V 0 bases short and J 0 bases short, with 15 bases between. Germline V gene lookup returns CDR1 DFQATT and CDR2 SNEGSKA (reference sequence). The CDR3 extends over 17 amino acids. The CDR3 sequence: CSARDTQVDSSGNTIYF. DNA for the CDR3: TGCAGTGCTAGAGATACCCAGGTCGACTCCTCTGGAAACACCATATATTTT.

This clonotype has at least ten counts. The chain recombines TRBV5-1 with TRBJ2-7, with 11 nucleotides matching TRBD2. Germline lookup yields CDR1 SGHRS and CDR2 YFSETQ. J was trimmed by 6 bases and V by 0 bases; bases with no gene match: 5. The CDR3 has 15 amino acids. The CDR3 sequence is CASSLVASGGFEQYF. For the CDR3, the DNA is TGCGCCAGCAGCTTGGTAGCTAGCGGGGGGTTCGAGCAGTACTTC.

V and J are TRBV9 and TRBJ1-4, with 8 bases fitting TRBD1. There are 13 residues in the CDR3. V gave up 4 bases and J gave up 6 bases; unmatched junction bases: 2. The germline V gene has CDR1 SGDLS and CDR2 YYNGEE. CDR3 nucleotide sequence: TGTGCCAGCAGCACGGGACAGGATGAAAAACTGTTTTTT. It is translated as CASSTGQDEKLFF.

The table lists this clonotype with many counts. J is TRBJ2-7 and V is TRBV5-1; D assignment may be TRBD1 or TRBD2 (5 bases each). This CDR3 contains 15 residues. The V end lost 4 bases, the J end lost 0 bases, and 14 bases lay between the germline ends. Germline CDR1 SGHRS, CDR2 YFSETQ. DNA for the CDR3: TGCGCCAGCAGCCTCGGGACCGCGATCTCCTACGAGCAGTACTTC. This translates into CASSLGTAISYEQYF.

This clonotype occurred many times. This chain links TRBV2 with TRBJ1-2, with unresolved D. The V gene's germline CDR1 is SNHLY and CDR2 FYNNEI. V was pared by 9 bases and J by 4 bases, with 15 bases between. The CDR3 consists of 13 residues. CDR3 sequence (DNA): TGTGCCAGTCAGGACGCTCTAGGCTATGGCTACACCTTC. It codes for CASQDALGYGYTF.

This clonotype was seen repeatedly, ten times or more. The genes are TRBV5-4 and TRBJ2-7; 7 bases are a match to TRBD2. The CDR3 consists of 15 residues. Per germline, CDR1 SGHNT and CDR2 YYREEE (reference sequence). Trimming at V came to 4 bases and at J to 1 base, leaving 8 bases not matched to a gene. The DNA for the CDR3 is TGTGCCAGCAGCGACCGGGACTACCAGTCCTACGAGCAGTACTTC. This gives the protein CASSDRDYQSYEQYF.

This rearrangement joins TRBV24-1 to TRBJ1-2, with D maybe TRBD1 (5 bases). CDR1 KGHDR and CDR2 SFDVKD come from the germline V gene. The CDR3 is 13 amino acids. The V gene lost 5 bases and the J gene lost 0 bases, with 6 bases spanning the gap. The CDR3 here is CATSVGPNYGYTF. The CDR3 bases are TGTGCCACCAGTGTGGGACCTAACTATGGCTACACCTTC.

This clonotype appeared many times. V and J are TRBV3-1 and TRBJ2-7, with 8 positions matching TRBD1. The CDR3 has 15 residues. Trimming removed 1 base from V and 4 bases from J; junction bases left unmatched: 6. CDR1 is LGHDT and CDR2 is YNNKEL in the germline V gene (reference sequence). DNA for the CDR3: TGTGCCAGCAGCCAAGGTAGAGGACAGGGTTACGAGCAGTACTTC. This gives the protein CASSQGRGQGYEQYF.

The genes are TRBV12-3 or TRBV12-4 and TRBJ1-4, with 7 bases aligning to TRBD1. This CDR3 is 14 amino acids long. V trimming: 2 bases; J trimming: 7 bases; junction bases outside the gene matches: 4. The CDR3 loop reads CASSLRQGAEKLFF. The CDR3 nucleotides read TGTGCCAGCAGTTTAAGACAGGGCGCTGAAAAACTGTTTTTT.

This clonotype has ten or more counts. V usage is TRBV5-8 and J usage is TRBJ1-5; D remains unclear. CDR1 and CDR2 from the germline V gene are SGHTS and YDEGEE. V was pared by 0 bases and J by 5 bases, with 6 bases between. The CDR3 consists of 13 residues. CDR3 amino acids: CASSLDIDQPQHF. DNA for the CDR3: TGTGCCAGCAGCTTGGACATAGATCAGCCCCAGCATTTT.